A selection of T cell receptor beta chains follows, all from one sample in a study of blood T cell repertoires in COVID-19. The protocol was immunoSEQ multiplex PCR, while the TCRdb copy is restricted to in-frame clones and leaves out a portion. The table shows over 250,000 clones, with 89% occurring only once. Material for sequencing was peripheral blood. These receptors were taken from a man aged 50-59 years with acute or convalescent COVID-19. CDR3s include the opening cysteine and the closing phenylalanine or tryptophan. The D gene is left open where the match is weak. Some rows mark clone size as missing; the rest say once, few, many or name a class of expanded clone.

j_call clone_size d_call v_call cdr3_nt cdr3_aa
TRBJ1-2 few TRBD1 TRBV9 TGTGCCAGCAGCTCCTCACGGGGGACAGGGTTTTTTCGAGGTGGCTACACCTTC CASSSSRGTGFFRGGYTF
TRBJ1-3 NA TRBD1 TRBV18 TGTGCCAGCTCACCACCGGGACAGGGACTCTCTGGAAACACCATATATTTT CASSPPGQGLSGNTIYF
TRBJ2-2 NA TRBD1 TRBV18 TGTGCCAGCTCATGGGACAGGGATTCCGGGGAGCTGTTTTTT CASSWDRDSGELFF
TRBJ1-2 few TRBD1 TRBV28 TGTGCCAGCAGAAAGACAGGGGGCTTCTATGGCTACACCTTC CASRKTGGFYGYTF
TRBJ2-1 NA TRBD2 TRBV7-7 TGTGCTAGCAGCTTAGCCGGCGGGGGGGCTGGGGAGCAGTTCTTC CASSLAGGGAGEQFF
TRBJ1-1 NA TRBD1 TRBV6-6 TGTGCCTCCAGGGACAGGGGGCAGGTGAACACTGAAGCTTTCTTT CASRDRGQVNTEAFF
TRBJ1-4 NA TRBD1 TRBV3-1/TRBV3-2 TGTGCCAGCAGCCAGAGGCAGGGGGTAAGAGGAGAAAAACTGTTTTTT CASSQRQGVRGEKLFF
TRBJ2-1 NA NA TRBV7-9 TGTGCCAGCAGCTTACCCGCCCGGGGAATGGACAATGAGCAGTTCTTC CASSLPARGMDNEQFF
TRBJ1-1 once NA TRBV6-2/TRBV6-3 TGTGCCAGCAGTTACCAAGTGAGAGCTTTCTTT CASSYQVRAFF
TRBJ1-2 NA TRBD1 TRBV28 TGTGCCAGCAGTTTCGGCGGTCAGGGGGCTGGAGGCTACACCTTC CASSFGGQGAGGYTF
TRBJ2-2 few NA TRBV5-8 TGTGCCAGCAGCTTATCGGGGAGCGGGGAGCTGTTTTTT CASSLSGSGELFF
TRBJ2-7 few NA TRBV5-5 TGTGCCAGCAGCCCGAGCCAGGGCTACGAGCAGTACTTC CASSPSQGYEQYF
TRBJ1-2 NA NA TRBV27 TGTGCCAGCACTACCATAAACGGGGGTTACTACTTC CASTTINGGYYF
TRBJ1-6 NA NA TRBV2 TGTGCCAGCAGCCCCTCACCGAGTTCACCCCTCCACTTT CASSPSPSSPLHF
TRBJ1-1 NA NA TRBV5-1 TGCGCCAGCAGCTTGGCGGGGGGGAACACTGAAGCTTTCTTT CASSLAGGNTEAFF
TRBJ2-5 few NA TRBV12-3/TRBV12-4 TGTGCCAGCAGTTTCTCGGAGACCCAGTACTTC CASSFSETQYF
TRBJ2-5 NA NA TRBV5-1 TGCGCCAGCAGCTTGGCCGGCAGGGAGGAGGAGACCCAGTACTTC CASSLAGREEETQYF
TRBJ1-1 NA NA TRBV3-1/TRBV3-2 TGTGCCAGCACATTAAGGGGGAGCGGTGTCCCTGAAGCTTTCTTT CASTLRGSGVPEAFF
TRBJ2-5 NA TRBD2 TRBV5-1 TGCGCCAGCAGCCGGGCCCGGGGGGAAGAGACCCAGTACTTC CASSRARGEETQYF
TRBJ1-6 few NA TRBV30 TGTGCCTGGAATCACCCCCGGGAGTCTATTTCACCCCTCCACTTT CAWNHPRESISPLHF
TRBJ1-2 NA NA TRBV12-3/TRBV12-4 TGTGCCAGCACCCGACAGAACTATGGCTACACCTTC CASTRQNYGYTF
TRBJ2-5 NA TRBD2 TRBV3-1/TRBV3-2 TGTGCCAGCAGCTCTCGGGGGGGAGAGACCCAGTACTTC CASSSRGGETQYF
TRBJ1-6 NA NA TRBV3-1/TRBV3-2 TGTGCCAGCAGCCGACCAGGGGCCAGGGAGTCACCCCTCCACTTT CASSRPGARESPLHF
TRBJ1-1 few NA TRBV2 TGTGCCAGCAGTGAAGACCGTGGGAGTCGGACTGAAGCTTTCTTT CASSEDRGSRTEAFF
TRBJ2-7 NA NA TRBV18 TGTGCCAGCTCACCACCCTACCCCGGGGGCTACGAGCAGTACTTC CASSPPYPGGYEQYF
TRBJ2-2 few TRBD1 TRBV7-6 TGTGCCAGCAGCAAACGGACAGGGGCGAACACCGGGGAGCTGTTTTTT CASSKRTGANTGELFF
TRBJ1-1 NA NA TRBV30 TGTGCCTGGAGTCTGGGAGGGGTGAACACTGAAGCTTTCTTT CAWSLGGVNTEAFF
TRBJ1-2 once TRBD1 TRBV3-1/TRBV3-2 TGTGCCAGCAGCCGAGATACCGGGACAGGGGTTAACTATGGCTACACCTTC CASSRDTGTGVNYGYTF
TRBJ1-1 NA NA TRBV5-5 TGTGCCAGCAGCTGGGGCCAGAACACTGGGGAAGCTTTCTTT CASSWGQNTGEAFF
TRBJ1-4 once TRBD1 TRBV10-3 TGTGCCACCGGACAGGTCCTGGAAAAACTGTTTTTT CATGQVLEKLFF
TRBJ1-1 NA TRBD1 TRBV5-1 TGCGCCAGCAAAGGGTTCGGACAGGGCCCCACTGAAGCTTTCTTT CASKGFGQGPTEAFF
TRBJ2-1 NA TRBD2 TRBV30 TGTGCCTGGAGTGAGCGGGGCTACAATGAGCAGTTCTTC CAWSERGYNEQFF
TRBJ1-6 NA NA TRBV5-1 TGCGCCAGCAGCTTGCGGGGGTCCTATAATTCACCCCTCCACTTT CASSLRGSYNSPLHF
TRBJ1-5 NA TRBD1 TRBV12-3/TRBV12-4 TGTGCCAGCAGTCCCAGGGGGAATGAGCCCCAGCATTTT CASSPRGNEPQHF
TRBJ1-2 NA NA TRBV24-1 TGTGCCACCAGTGACCGACTGTCAATGGGCTACACCTTC CATSDRLSMGYTF
TRBJ2-3 NA TRBD2 TRBV6-6 TGTGCCAGCAGCATGTTAGGGACTAGTGACACAGATACGCAGTATTTT CASSMLGTSDTDTQYF
TRBJ1-1 once NA TRBV6-5 TGTGCCAGCAGTTCAGACTATCTCACTGAAGCTTTCTTT CASSSDYLTEAFF
TRBJ1-6 NA NA TRBV6-5 TGTGCCAGCACCGACGCTAGGGGAGGGAGTTCACCCCTCCACTTT CASTDARGGSSPLHF
TRBJ2-3 NA TRBD1 TRBV6-5 TGTGCCAGCAGTTACGTAGGGGGCGAGGTCTATACGCAGTATTTT CASSYVGGEVYTQYF